The entry below describes one T cell receptor (beta chain). TCRdb's copy holds only in-frame clones and misses some; the assay was immunoSEQ multiplex PCR. The sample lists approximately 290,000 clones; more than 85% were seen once. These data come from a study of blood T cell repertoires in COVID-19. Study summary: Samples taken during acute and convalescent COVID-19 were collected in the United States, Italy and Spain.

Specimen: peripheral blood. The sequence derives from a man under 40 with acute or convalescent COVID-19.

The CDR3, as DNA: TGTGCCAGCAGCTGCGGCGGGGGGGCTGTTACCGGGGAGCTGTTTTTT. It encodes CASSCGGGAVTGELFF. This chain joins TRBV5-4 and TRBJ2-2; the match to TRBD2 covers 9 bases. Losses at the gene ends were 3 bases for V and 5 bases for J; bases not matched to a gene: 8. The CDR3 totals 16 residues. CDR1 is SGHNT and CDR2 is YYREEE in the germline V gene (reference sequence).